The 4 T cell receptor beta chains below come from one sample, sequenced in a study of blood T cell repertoires in COVID-19 (dated by TCRdb to 2020 to 2022). Library creation used the immunoSEQ multiplex PCR assay. Entries here come from immuneACCESS through TCRdb and include only in-frame sequences with V and J called. Some clones fail to appear in such tables; in the studies checked, an unresolved V gene covers under half of the shortfall, and the cause of the remainder is unknown. The sample yields fewer than 300,000 clones; just over 85% were counted once. The ten largest make up less than 20% of the sample. The sequenced sample was PBMCs or T cells enriched from blood (not recorded which). Receptor source: a man between 18 and 35 years old who had recovered from COVID-19.

The J gene is TRBJ1-1, the V gene TRBV7-9, with 8 bases identical to TRBD1. This CDR3 contains 15 residues. The trim removed 7 bases at V and 5 bases at J, leaving 12 bases unmatched. The germline V gene has CDR1 SEHNR and CDR2 FQNEAQ (reference sequence). The CDR3 reads CASTSDRGEGTEAFF. Written as DNA, the CDR3 is TGTGCCAGCACCAGCGACAGGGGAGAAGGGACTGAAGCTTTCTTT.

CDR3 DNA sequence: TGTGCCAGCAGCCCCCCTCGAGCGGGGGGACAACATACGCAGTATTTT. Its translation: CASSPPRAGGQHTQYF. The chain couples TRBV7-9 to TRBJ2-3; 9 bases map to TRBD2. Germline V CDR1 and CDR2: SEHNR, FQNEAQ (reference sequence). V shed 5 bases, J shed 7 bases, and the junction held 13 bases outside the gene matches. The CDR3 is 16 amino acids.

The rearrangement uses TRBV4-2 and TRBJ2-2; no clear D. V lost 0 bases to trimming and J lost 0 bases, with 8 bases between them. Germline loops: CDR1 LGHNA, CDR2 YNFKEQ. The CDR3 covers 16 residues. CDR3 in DNA: TGTGCCAGCAGCCAAGATACAGCCGCGAACACCGGGGAGCTGTTTTTT. This sequence encodes CASSQDTAANTGELFF.

The chain links TRBV5-1 to TRBJ1-3, with D maybe TRBD1 (5 bases). Trimming pared 4 bases from V and 1 base from J, leaving 9 bases between. Germline assignment: CDR1 SGHRS and CDR2 YFSETQ. CDR3 size: 14 residues. The CDR3 region is CASSLDRSGNTIYF. The CDR3 region has the DNA TGCGCCAGCAGCCTAGACAGATCTGGAAACACCATATATTTT.